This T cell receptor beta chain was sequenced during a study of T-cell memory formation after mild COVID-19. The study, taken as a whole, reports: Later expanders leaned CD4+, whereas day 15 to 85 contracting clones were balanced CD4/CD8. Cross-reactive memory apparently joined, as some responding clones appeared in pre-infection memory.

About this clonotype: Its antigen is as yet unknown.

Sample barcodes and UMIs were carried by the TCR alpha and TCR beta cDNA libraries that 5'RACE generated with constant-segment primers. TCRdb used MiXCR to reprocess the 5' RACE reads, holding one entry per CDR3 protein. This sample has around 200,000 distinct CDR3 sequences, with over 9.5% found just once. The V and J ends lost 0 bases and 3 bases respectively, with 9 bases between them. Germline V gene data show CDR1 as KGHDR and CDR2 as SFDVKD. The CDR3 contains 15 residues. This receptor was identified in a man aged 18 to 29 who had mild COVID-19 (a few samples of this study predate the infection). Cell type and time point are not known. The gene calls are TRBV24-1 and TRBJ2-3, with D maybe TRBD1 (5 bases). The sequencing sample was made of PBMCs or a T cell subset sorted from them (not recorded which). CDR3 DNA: TGTGCCACCAGTGATTTGAACCCAGGGACAGATACGCAGTATTTT. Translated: CATSDLNPGTDTQYF.